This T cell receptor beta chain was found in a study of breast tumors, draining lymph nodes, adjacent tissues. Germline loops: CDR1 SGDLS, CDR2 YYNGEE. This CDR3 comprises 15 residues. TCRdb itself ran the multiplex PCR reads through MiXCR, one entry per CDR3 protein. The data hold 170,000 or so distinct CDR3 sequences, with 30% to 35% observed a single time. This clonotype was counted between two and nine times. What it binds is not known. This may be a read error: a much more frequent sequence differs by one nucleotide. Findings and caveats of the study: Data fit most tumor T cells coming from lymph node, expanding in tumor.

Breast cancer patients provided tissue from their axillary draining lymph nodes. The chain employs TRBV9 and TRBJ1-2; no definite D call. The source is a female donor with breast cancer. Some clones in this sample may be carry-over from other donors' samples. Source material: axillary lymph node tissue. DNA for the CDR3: TGTGCCAGCAGCGTAGGGCAGGAGGTGTCCTATGGCTCCACCTTC. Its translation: CASSVGQEVSYGSTF.